The 19 T cell receptor beta chains in this list originate from one sample, sequenced in a study of cytomegalovirus exposure and HLA in healthy donors. This PCR relied on a set of 60 Vbeta primers and 13 Jbeta primers. The method was immunoSEQ multiplex PCR; TCRdb's version includes in-frame clones alone and lacks a portion of them. The sample holds about 150,000 clones; around 10% are singletons and the top ten take approximately 1.9%. The specimen was PBMCs. Receptors were obtained from a middle-aged man in good health and CMV-seronegative.

This CDR3 is CASSIVPVQASNTGELFF. The CDR3 DNA sequence: TGTGCCAGTAGTATCGTTCCCGTTCAGGCCTCTAACACCGGGGAGCTGTTTTTT. This rearrangement joins TRBV19 to TRBJ2-2; D call uncertain. Trimming left V 3 bases short and J 2 bases short, with 19 bases between. Germline V gene data show CDR1 as LNHDA and CDR2 as SQIVND (reference sequence). The CDR3 is made up of 18 amino acids.

The chain is built from TRBV5-1 and TRBJ2-5, with TRBD2 matching over 9 bases. The junction had 9 bases not matched to a gene; V was cut back by 2 bases and J by 4 bases. Germline V CDR1 and CDR2: SGHRS, YFSETQ. CDR3 length: 16 residues. The CDR3 DNA sequence: TGCGCCAGCAGCTTTACCCCGGGACTAGCTGGAGAGACCCAGTACTTC. Amino acid sequence: CASSFTPGLAGETQYF.

This chain joins TRBV7-3 and TRBJ2-7; 8 nucleotides match TRBD2. Germline V gives CDR1 SGHTA, CDR2 FQGTGA. V was clipped by 4 bases and J by 3 bases; unmatched bases: 8. CDR3 length equals 15 residues. This CDR3 is CASSSHSGNRYEQYF. In nucleotides, the CDR3 is TGTGCCAGCAGCTCCCATAGCGGGAACCGCTACGAGCAGTACTTC.

The V call is TRBV10-3, the J call TRBJ2-2; 8 positions match TRBD1. The CDR3 totals 16 residues. V gave up 4 bases and J gave up 4 bases; unmatched junction bases: 8. Per germline, CDR1 ENHRY and CDR2 SYGVKD. In nucleotides, the CDR3 is TGTGCCATCAGTGGAGTCCCGACAGGGGTCACCGGGGAGCTGTTTTTT. It is translated as CAISGVPTGVTGELFF.

The chain has TRBV27 and TRBJ1-5; a possible D gene is TRBD1 (5 bases). V lost 4 bases to trimming and J lost 5 bases, with 12 bases between them. There are 14 residues in the CDR3. CDR1 MNHEY and CDR2 SMNVEV come from the germline V gene (reference sequence). CDR3 in DNA: TGTGCCAGCAGTTCCGGGGGGGTACATCAGCCCCAGCATTTT. Its protein product is CASSSGGVHQPQHF.

This chain connects TRBV13 to TRBJ1-2, with 7 bases lining up with TRBD1. The CDR3 contains 14 residues. Germline loops: CDR1 PRHDT, CDR2 FYEKMQ (reference sequence). J gave up 4 bases and V 5 bases, and 7 bases lay outside the gene matches. The CDR3 region has the DNA TGTGCCAGCAGCCAAAGACAGGGTCTCTATGGCTACACCTTC. Translation gives CASSQRQGLYGYTF.

The chain couples TRBV5-1 to TRBJ2-7; TRBD1 aligns across 9 bases. Trimming took 2 bases from V and 3 from J; bases not matched to a gene: 3. There are 14 residues in the CDR3. Per the germline V gene, CDR1 is SGHRS and CDR2 is YFSETQ. The CDR3: CASSLSTGGYEQYF. The CDR3 DNA reads TGCGCCAGCAGCTTATCGACAGGGGGCTACGAGCAGTACTTC.

This clone has a handful of counts. The chain couples TRBV29-1 to TRBJ2-7, with 7 nucleotides matching TRBD1. Germline CDR1 reads SQVTM; CDR2 reads ANQGSEA. The CDR3 consists of 14 residues. Trimming cost V 5 bases and J 3 bases; bases outside gene matches: 10. Written as DNA, the CDR3 is TGCAGCGTTAACGACAGGGACCCCTACTACGAGCAGTACTTC. Amino acid sequence: CSVNDRDPYYEQYF.

This clone showed up just a few times. V usage is TRBV2 and J usage is TRBJ1-5, with TRBD1 matching 7 bases. The CDR3 length is 15 residues. Germline assignment: CDR1 SNHLY and CDR2 FYNNEI. Trimming at V came to 6 bases and at J to 0 bases, leaving 5 bases not matched to a gene. Here the CDR3 DNA reads TGTGCCAGCAGGGAGACAGGGCATAGCAATCAGCCCCAGCATTTT. Translated: CASRETGHSNQPQHF.

This clone was detected only a few times. The V call is TRBV19, the J call TRBJ1-4; D uncertain. Trimming pared 2 bases from V and 6 bases from J, leaving 16 bases between. The CDR3 extends over 16 amino acids. The V gene's germline CDR1 is LNHDA and CDR2 SQIVND (reference sequence). CDR3 DNA sequence: TGTGCCAGTAGTATATCCGCGGGAGGAAGGGATGAAAAACTGTTTTTT. Its protein is CASSISAGGRDEKLFF.

The gene calls are TRBV19 and TRBJ1-2, with 7 bases identical to TRBD1. V lost 8 bases and J lost 4; bases outside the gene matches: 22. CDR1 is LNHDA, CDR2 SQIVND, per germline (reference sequence). CDR3 length: 18 amino acids. The CDR3 DNA reads as TGTGCCAGTCCACCTACTGTTGGGCAGGGGGAGGACCCCTATGGCTACACCTTC. Encoded protein: CASPPTVGQGEDPYGYTF.

The J gene is TRBJ1-2, the V gene TRBV7-6; 7 bases match TRBD1. Unmatched junction bases numbered 10, after V lost 5 bases and J lost 4 bases. CDR1 is SGHVS and CDR2 is FNYEAQ in the germline V gene. The length of the CDR3 is 15 residues. The CDR3 DNA sequence: TGTGCCAGCAGCCCGGAGGGGGCAGTCGGCTATGGCTACACCTTC. Its protein product is CASSPEGAVGYGYTF.

This clone came up a few times. This CDR3 is CAWGTVLNTEAFF. The CDR3 coding sequence is TGTGCCTGGGGTACTGTTTTGAACACTGAAGCTTTCTTT. This chain connects TRBV30 to TRBJ1-1; no clear D gene. Germline-derived CDR1 and CDR2 are GTSNPN and SVGIG (reference sequence). Trimming removed 5 bases from V and 0 bases from J, with 10 bases in between. The CDR3 totals 13 residues.

The chain uses TRBV19 and TRBJ2-1, with 8 positions matching TRBD2. This CDR3 has 16 residues. Germline V gene data show CDR1 as LNHDA and CDR2 as SQIVND (reference sequence). Trimming cost V 5 bases and J 8 bases; bases outside gene matches: 14. CDR3 residues: CASSELAGTPLDEQFF. The CDR3 region has the DNA TGTGCCAGTAGTGAGTTAGCGGGGACCCCTTTGGATGAGCAGTTCTTC.

This clone appeared a few times. The chain uses TRBV28 and TRBJ1-2, with TRBD1 matching 7 bases. Germline-derived CDR1 and CDR2 are MDHEN and SYDVKM. The CDR3 is made up of 11 amino acids. Trimming removed 6 bases from V and 8 bases from J; junction bases left unmatched: 3. The CDR3 reads CASRDREGYTF. CDR3 bases: TGTGCCAGCAGAGACAGGGAAGGCTACACCTTC.

In this sample, this clone turned up a few times. The sample has other DNA sequences that encode this CDR3 too. The chain joins TRBV29-1 to TRBJ1-1; the D gene is possibly TRBD1 (5 bases). The CDR3 has 11 amino acids. V was shortened by 5 bases and J by 4 bases, with 8 bases between the two germline ends. CDR1 and CDR2 from the germline V gene are SQVTM and ANQGSEA. CDR3 amino acids: CSVLRGTEAFF. DNA for the CDR3: TGCAGCGTTCTTAGGGGCACTGAAGCTTTCTTT.

This clone has only a few counts. The J gene is TRBJ2-5, the V gene TRBV5-6; 7 nucleotides agree with TRBD1. Unmatched junction bases numbered 8, after V lost 2 bases and J lost 7 bases. The CDR3 has 14 amino acids. Germline V gene data show CDR1 as SGHDT and CDR2 as YYEEEE. The CDR3 sequence is CASSFFQGVGTQYF. The DNA of the CDR3 is TGTGCCAGCAGCTTTTTCCAGGGGGTGGGGACCCAGTACTTC.

The V call is TRBV5-1, the J call TRBJ2-2; possibly TRBD2 for D (6 bases). Germline CDR1 and CDR2: SGHRS and YFSETQ. The germline V and J ends were trimmed by 0 bases and 5 bases, with 11 bases remaining between them. CDR3 size: 15 residues. The CDR3: CASSLDGGSTGELFF. The DNA of the CDR3 is TGCGCCAGCAGCTTGGACGGGGGAAGTACCGGGGAGCTGTTTTTT.

CDR3 amino acids: CASSPERDSPLHF. For the CDR3, the DNA is TGTGCCAGCAGCCCCGAGCGAGATTCACCCCTCCACTTT. This chain uses TRBV7-8 with TRBJ1-6; unclear D gene. Trimming cost V 5 bases and J 8 bases, with 10 bases left between them. The germline gives CDR1 SGHVS, CDR2 FQNEAQ. The CDR3 is 13 amino acids.